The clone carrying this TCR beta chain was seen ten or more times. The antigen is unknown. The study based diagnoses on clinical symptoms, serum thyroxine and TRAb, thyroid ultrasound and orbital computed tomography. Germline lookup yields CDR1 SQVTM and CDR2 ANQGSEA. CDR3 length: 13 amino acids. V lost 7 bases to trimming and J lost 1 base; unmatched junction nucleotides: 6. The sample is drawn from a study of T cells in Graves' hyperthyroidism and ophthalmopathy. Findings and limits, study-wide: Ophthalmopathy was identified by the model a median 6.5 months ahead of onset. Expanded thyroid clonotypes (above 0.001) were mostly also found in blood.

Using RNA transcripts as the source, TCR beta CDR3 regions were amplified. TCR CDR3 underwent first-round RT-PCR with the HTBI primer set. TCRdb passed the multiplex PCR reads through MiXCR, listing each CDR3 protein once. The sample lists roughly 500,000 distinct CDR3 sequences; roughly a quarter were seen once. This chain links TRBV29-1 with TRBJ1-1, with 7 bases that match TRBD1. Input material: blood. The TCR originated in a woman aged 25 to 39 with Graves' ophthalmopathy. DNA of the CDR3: TGCAGCGCCGCACAGGGGTGGAACACTGAAGCTTTCTTT. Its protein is CSAAQGWNTEAFF.